Sequencing of this TCR beta chain was carried out in a study of T cells in Graves' hyperthyroidism and ophthalmopathy (dated by TCRdb to the late 2010s). With respect to the entire study: Peripheral blood was collected at initial diagnosis, before any treatment. TCR V-J signatures able to tell the groups apart were searched for in a discovery cohort of 95 to 100 patients, of whom more than 40 had Graves' ophthalmopathy and around 56 had stable Graves' hyperthyroidism. An independent validation cohort of some 18 hyperthyroidism patients and roughly 16 patients who later progressed to ophthalmopathy tested prospective prediction of ophthalmopathy. The 100 discovery patients were randomly divided into training and test sets at a 7:3 ratio. In over five Graves' hyperthyroidism patients, the study also compared T-cell repertoires from thyroid tissue with T-cell repertoires from blood. Once sampling was done, hyperthyroidism patients were given methimazole at a starting dose of 30 mg daily, whereas ophthalmopathy patients were given high-dose intravenous methylprednisolone. The paper reports TCR Vbeta CDR3 sequencing of 130 to 150 peripheral blood samples: approximately 43 ophthalmopathy, fewer than 80 hyperthyroidism and roughly 17 progressor patients.

On the study overall, not on this receptor specifically: Blood samples also contained most of the expanded thyroid clonotypes (frequency above 0.001), which suggests that blood repertoires may reflect thyroid immune responses. In validation, the model predicted progression to ophthalmopathy with 55% to 71% sensitivity and around 72% specificity, a median of about 6.7 months before onset. No statistical method was used to fix the sample size in advance, and group allocation was not hidden from the investigators. A 13 V-J signature model separated ophthalmopathy from stable hyperthyroidism, with approximately 87% sensitivity and roughly 81% specificity in cross-validation and 80%/75% in testing.

The TCR beta CDR3 regions were amplified from the RNA transcripts. For the first round of RT-PCR on the TCR CDR3, the HTBI primer set was used together with the Qiagen OneStep RT-PCR kit. Libraries were constructed in a second round of multiplex PCR, after which size selection and purification were carried out. Paired-end sequencing of the libraries was performed with 100 bp reads on an Illumina HiSeq2000. Per the authors' processing: SOAPnuke was used to process the raw data, throwing out any read that contained adapters or uncalled bases, had a mean Phred below 15, or lacked an exact constant-primer or identifier match. COPE v1.2.5 was used to merge high-quality paired reads, and clonotypes were defined as unique nucleotide sequences. MiTCR v1.1 was used to align the clonotypes against IMGT TRBV, TRBD and TRBJ reference segments. The analysis included only V-J combinations with a frequency above 0.0001, which together covered 99% to 99.2% of the repertoires. The TCS score was defined as the ratio of F50 (clonal expansion) to E x V (chaos), calculated using BLOSUM62-based TCRdist between CDR3 peptides within each V-J. Welch's t-statistics and random forest reduced roughly 500 V-J features to under 15, which were used in a naive Bayes classifier (R e1071). TCRdb trimmed the raw reads at Q25, called clones with MiXCR and kept productive beta chains. Identical CDR3 proteins give one entry, which carries the most common genes and DNA. Clone size and V and J calls follow TCRdb, not the original study. The sample includes some 370,000 distinct CDR3 sequences, with over 12% observed a single time. Of the sample, 25% to 30% falls within the top ten clones.

Moderately to severely active disease, a Clinical Activity Score of at least 3, a NOSPECS grade of at least 4, and a duration under 3 months were present in ophthalmopathy patients. Exclusion was applied to patients with uncontrolled infections, other autoimmune diseases, pregnancy or lactation. Diagnoses were established on the basis of clinical symptoms, serum thyroxine and TRAb, thyroid ultrasound, and orbital computed tomography. Ficoll-Paque density gradient centrifugation was used to isolate PBMCs from around 10 ml of fresh peripheral blood. Total RNA was extracted with Trizol reagent, and quality was checked on an Agilent 2100 Bioanalyzer. The CDR3 holds 15 amino acids from the cysteine to the phenylalanine. Here the CDR3 DNA is all that survives: 45 bases in frame from base 1. CDR1 and CDR2 were assigned from the germline V gene as KGHSH and LQKENI. V is reduced by 8 bases and J by 0 bases, leaving a spacing of 14 bases between them.

This clonotype was detected ten times or more. Its antigen is unknown. The sample holds no much larger clone one base away, and base qualities are not on file. The rearranged segments are TRBV18 and TRBJ2-1; a tentative D call is TRBD2 (5 bases match). This TCR was recovered from a man aged 50-59 years with Graves' ophthalmopathy. Sequencing was done on a sample of blood. The DNA reads as follows: TGTGCCAGCAGTCCCCGGGAAATCTCCTACAATGAGCAGTTCTTC. Protein translation: CASSPREISYNEQFF. The entire variable domain, with the stretches around the CDR3 drawn from the reference TRBV18 and TRBJ2-1 proteins, is NAGVMQNPRHLVRRRGQEARLRCSPMKGHSHVYWYRQLPEEGLKFMVYLQKENIIDESGMPKERFSAEFPKEGPSILRIQQVVRGDSAAYFCASSPREISYNEQFFGPGTRLTVL.